The 12 T cell receptor beta chains below were found in one sample sequenced in a study of beta chain features in type 1 diabetes. Reverse transcribing all isolated RNA meant expressed TCRB transcripts were sequenced. The method was immunoSEQ multiplex PCR; TCRdb's version includes in-frame clones alone and lacks a portion of them. Of fewer than 350,000 clones detected, roughly a fifth appear once; the ten largest clones hold around 0.04%. The sample was naive CD4+ T cells from blood. The receptors come from a woman aged 18 to 35 in good health.

The chain is built from TRBV2 and TRBJ1-3; a possible D gene is TRBD1 (6 bases). Between the trimmed V and J ends, which lost 4 bases and 0 bases, there was a span of 10 bases. The CDR3 contains 15 residues. Germline CDR1 SNHLY, CDR2 FYNNEI. The CDR3 protein is CASSGQVYSGNTIYF. For the CDR3, the DNA is TGTGCCAGCAGTGGACAGGTCTACTCTGGAAACACCATATATTTT.

The genes are TRBV2 and TRBJ2-3; 8 bases map to TRBD2. This CDR3 comprises 14 residues. CDR1 and CDR2 (germline): SNHLY, FYNNEI. The V and J ends lost 0 bases and 9 bases, in that order; junction bases with no gene match: 5. CDR3 nucleotide sequence: TGTGCCAGCAGTGAAGCGCTGTCTAGCGGGACGCAGTATTTT. Translating it yields CASSEALSSGTQYF.

The chain joins TRBV11-3 to TRBJ2-2; 11 bases line up with TRBD1. Trimming removed 3 bases from V and 5 bases from J; junction bases left unmatched: 2. Germline-derived CDR1 and CDR2 are SGHNT and YENEEA. CDR3 size: 15 residues. The CDR3: CASSFRDRGTGELFF. In DNA, the CDR3 is TGTGCCAGCAGCTTCCGGGACAGGGGGACCGGGGAGCTGTTTTTT.

The chain uses TRBV30 and TRBJ2-3; D uncertain. Germline V gene data show CDR1 as GTSNPN and CDR2 as SVGIG (reference sequence). V was cut by 4 bases and J by 6 bases, with 8 bases left in between. The CDR3 covers 11 residues. CDR3 sequence (DNA): TGTGCCTGGACGGTCGGGGATACGCAGTATTTT. Translating it yields CAWTVGDTQYF.

The CDR3 spells CASSRLTSGSGNEQFF. The CDR3 nucleotides read TGTGCCAGCTCACGACTAACTAGCGGGAGTGGAAATGAGCAGTTCTTC. This rearrangement joins TRBV18 to TRBJ2-1, with 11 bases aligning to TRBD2. The CDR3 is 16 residues long. The trim removed 4 bases at V and 7 bases at J, leaving 9 bases unmatched. The germline gives CDR1 KGHSH, CDR2 LQKENI.

The V and J genes are TRBV11-2 and TRBJ2-1, with TRBD2 matching 9 bases. This CDR3 has 15 amino acids. J gave up 4 bases and V 1 base, and 2 bases lay outside the gene matches. Germline V CDR1 and CDR2: SGHAT, FQNNGV. CDR3 region: CASSLVAGVYNEQFF. The DNA of the CDR3 is TGTGCCAGCAGCTTAGTAGCGGGGGTTTACAATGAGCAGTTCTTC.

A few counts support this clone. This sequence joins TRBV29-1 and TRBJ1-4, with D maybe TRBD1 (6 bases). Germline V gene data show CDR1 as SQVTM and CDR2 as ANQGSEA. The V end lost 4 bases, the J end lost 4 bases, and 10 bases lay between the germline ends. The CDR3 has 13 amino acids. The CDR3 DNA is TGCAGCGTTGCAGGGGCAGATAATGAAAAACTGTTTTTT. Its protein product is CSVAGADNEKLFF.

The chain couples TRBV29-1 to TRBJ1-4; 7 bases are shared with TRBD1. CDR1 is SQVTM, CDR2 ANQGSEA, per germline. V trimming: 4 bases; J trimming: 8 bases; junction bases outside the gene matches: 10. The CDR3 totals 14 residues. The CDR3 DNA follows: TGCAGCGTTGGGTCTGACAGGGCAAGGGAAAAACTGTTTTTT. Translation gives CSVGSDRAREKLFF.

The chain recombines TRBV30 with TRBJ2-5; 10 bases map to TRBD2. The CDR3 totals 15 residues. Germline V lookup: CDR1 GTSNPN, CDR2 SVGIG (reference sequence). The V segment lost 0 bases and the J segment 7 bases; nucleotides outside the gene matches: 8. CDR3 coding DNA: TGTGCCTGGAGTGTCGCTAGCGGGAGAGCAGGGACCCAGTACTTC. This encodes CAWSVASGRAGTQYF.

This clone was picked up a small number of times. J is TRBJ1-5 and V is TRBV19, with D possibly being TRBD1 (6 bases). Trimming removed 3 bases from V and 0 bases from J, with 21 bases in between. This CDR3 comprises 19 residues. Germline V CDR1 and CDR2: LNHDA, SQIVND (reference sequence). The CDR3 nucleotides are TGTGCCAGTAGTATCCCCGACAGGAGTTCCTTTTCTAGCAATCAGCCCCAGCATTTT. Amino acid sequence: CASSIPDRSSFSSNQPQHF.

The V gene is TRBV6-5, the J gene TRBJ2-7; 7 nucleotides match TRBD2. After removal of 0 bases from V and 1 base from J, the junction contained 3 bases not matched to a gene. The CDR3 is made up of 15 amino acids. The germline V gene has CDR1 MNHEY and CDR2 SVGAGI. CDR3: CASSYSKAGSYEQYF. The CDR3 DNA reads as TGTGCCAGCAGTTACTCAAAAGCGGGATCCTACGAGCAGTACTTC.

This rearrangement joins TRBV7-9 to TRBJ2-7, with 8 bases lining up with TRBD2. Unmatched junction bases numbered 2, after V lost 4 bases and J lost 9 bases. The germline gives CDR1 SEHNR, CDR2 FQNEAQ (reference sequence). This CDR3 comprises 11 residues. The DNA for the CDR3 is TGTGCCAGCAGCTCCAGCGGGGGGCAGTACTTC. It codes for CASSSSGGQYF.